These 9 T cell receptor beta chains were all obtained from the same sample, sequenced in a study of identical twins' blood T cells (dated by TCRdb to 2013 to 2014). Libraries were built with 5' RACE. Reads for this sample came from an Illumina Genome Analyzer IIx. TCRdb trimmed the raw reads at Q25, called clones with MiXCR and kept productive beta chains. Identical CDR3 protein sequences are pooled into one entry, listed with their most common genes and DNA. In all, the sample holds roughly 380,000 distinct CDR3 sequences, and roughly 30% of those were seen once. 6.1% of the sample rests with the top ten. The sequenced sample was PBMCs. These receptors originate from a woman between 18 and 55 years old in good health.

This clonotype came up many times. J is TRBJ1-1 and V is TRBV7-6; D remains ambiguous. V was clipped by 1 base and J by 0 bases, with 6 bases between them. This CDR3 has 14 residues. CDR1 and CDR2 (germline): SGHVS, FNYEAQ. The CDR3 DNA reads TGTGCCAGCAGCTTAGAACAGTTGAACACTGAAGCTTTCTTT. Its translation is CASSLEQLNTEAFF.

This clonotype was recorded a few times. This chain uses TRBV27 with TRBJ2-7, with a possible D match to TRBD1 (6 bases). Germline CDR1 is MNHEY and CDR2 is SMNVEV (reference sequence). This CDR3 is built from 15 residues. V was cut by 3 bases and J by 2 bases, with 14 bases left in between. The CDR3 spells CASSFGGSSAYEQYF. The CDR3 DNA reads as TGTGCCAGCAGTTTTGGGGGCAGCTCAGCCTACGAGCAGTACTTC.

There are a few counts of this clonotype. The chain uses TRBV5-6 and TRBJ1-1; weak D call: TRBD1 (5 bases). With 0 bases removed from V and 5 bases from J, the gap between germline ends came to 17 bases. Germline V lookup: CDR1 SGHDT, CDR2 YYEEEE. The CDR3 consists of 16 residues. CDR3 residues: CASSLAKVRVGTEAFF. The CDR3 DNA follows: TGTGCCAGCAGCTTGGCCAAAGTCAGGGTGGGAACTGAAGCTTTCTTT.

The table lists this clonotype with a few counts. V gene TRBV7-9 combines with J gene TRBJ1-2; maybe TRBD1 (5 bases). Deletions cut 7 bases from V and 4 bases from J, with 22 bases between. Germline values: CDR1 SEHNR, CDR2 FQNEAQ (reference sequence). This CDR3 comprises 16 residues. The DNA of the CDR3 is TGTGCCAGCACCGTACGGGGGACGGAGCACGTCTATGGCTACACCTTC. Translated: CASTVRGTEHVYGYTF.

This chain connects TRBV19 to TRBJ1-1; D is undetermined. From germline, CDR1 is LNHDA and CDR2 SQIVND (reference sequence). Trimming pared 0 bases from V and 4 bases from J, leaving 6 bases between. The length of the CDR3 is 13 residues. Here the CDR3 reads CASSIEIGTEAFF. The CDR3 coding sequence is TGTGCCAGTAGTATAGAAATAGGCACTGAAGCTTTCTTT.

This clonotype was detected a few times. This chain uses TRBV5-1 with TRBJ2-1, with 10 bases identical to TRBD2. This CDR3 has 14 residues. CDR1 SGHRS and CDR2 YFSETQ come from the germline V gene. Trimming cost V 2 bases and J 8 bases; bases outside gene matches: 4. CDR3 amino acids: CASSFSGRIDEQFF. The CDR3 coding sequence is TGCGCCAGCAGCTTTAGCGGGAGGATCGATGAGCAGTTCTTC.

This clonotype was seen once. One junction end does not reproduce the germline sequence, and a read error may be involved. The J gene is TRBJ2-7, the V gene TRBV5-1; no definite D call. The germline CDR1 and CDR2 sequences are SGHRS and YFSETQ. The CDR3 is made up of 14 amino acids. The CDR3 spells CVSSVSLVAGEQYF. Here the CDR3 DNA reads TGCGTCAGCAGCGTTAGCTTAGTCGCAGGCGAGCAGTACTTC.

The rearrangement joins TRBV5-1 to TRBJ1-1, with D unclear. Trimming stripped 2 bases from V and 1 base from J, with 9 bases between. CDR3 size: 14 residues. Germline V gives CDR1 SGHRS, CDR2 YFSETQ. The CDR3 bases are TGCGCCAGCAGCTTCACCGACGGGAACACTGAAGCTTTCTTT. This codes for CASSFTDGNTEAFF. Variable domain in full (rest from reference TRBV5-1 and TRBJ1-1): KAGVTQTPRYLIKTRGQQVTLSCSPISGHRSVSWYQQTPGQGLQFLFEYFSETQRNKGNFPGRFSGRQFSNSRSEMNVSTLELGDSALYLCASSFTDGNTEAFFGQGTRLTVV.

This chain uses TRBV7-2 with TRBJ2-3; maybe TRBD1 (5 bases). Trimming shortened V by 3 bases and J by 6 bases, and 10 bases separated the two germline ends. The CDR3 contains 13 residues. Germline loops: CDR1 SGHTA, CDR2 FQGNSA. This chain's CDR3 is CASSFYKGDTQYF. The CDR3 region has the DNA TGTGCCAGCAGCTTCTACAAGGGGGATACGCAGTATTTT.